This T cell receptor beta chain was captured by sequencing in a study of T cell clones after liver transplantation. This clone was counted between two and nine times. The V and J ends lost 3 bases and 3 bases respectively, with 13 bases between them. CDR1 and CDR2 (germline): KGHSH, LQKENI. There are 15 residues in the CDR3. The repertoire was sequenced with immunoSEQ multiplex PCR; TCRdb's copy has only in-frame clones and lacks some. The sample yields some 50,000 clones, 60% to 80% seen once. V is TRBV18 and J is TRBJ2-3, with no clear D. The sample consisted of CD4+ T cells from blood, taken at the 22-month timepoint. This TCR derives from a human patient who received a liver transplant. Some T cells may be provided by the graft donor. CDR3 residues: CASSPVYLPTDTQYF. DNA of the CDR3: TGTGCCAGCTCACCTGTATACTTACCTACAGATACGCAGTATTTT.